What follows describes a single TCR beta chain. This specimen comes from a study of shared T cell receptors in the human thymus. The method was immunoSEQ multiplex PCR; TCRdb's version includes in-frame clones alone and lacks a portion of them. Of hundreds of thousands of clones in the sample, around three quarters are singletons; the top ten hold around 0.013%. CDR1 and CDR2 (germline): SGHDT, YYEEEE. After removal of 4 bases from V and 5 bases from J, the junction contained 21 bases not matched to a gene. This CDR3 is built from 19 residues. The same data also contributed to another study, on human thymus T cells. Per that study: Repertoires from thymus and blood appeared to show biased V and J gene usage.

V usage is TRBV5-6 and J usage is TRBJ1-2; 9 positions agree with TRBD1. Sequencing was done on a sample of thymocytes. This receptor was taken from a boy younger than two with a congenital heart defect. The CDR3 bases are TGTGCCAGCAGCCCGAAGGGGCGGGACAGGGCTCCATCTTGGTATGGCTACACCTTC. Protein sequence: CASSPKGRDRAPSWYGYTF.